The 10 T cell receptor beta chains reported below all come from one sample, sequenced in a study of T cell repertoires in cytomegalovirus infection. From the reads, TCRdb called clonotypes with MiXCR, one entry per CDR3 protein. The data contain some 120,000 distinct CDR3 sequences, 32% of them singletons. These TCRs' antigens remain unknown. This material consisted of CD8+ T cells from cultured PBMCs, taken from culture after CMV antigen stimulation. The receptors come from a human donor in good health (CMV status not recorded). Some clones in this sample may be carry-over from other donors' samples.

A few counts support this clonotype. CDR3 coding DNA: TGCAGTGCTAGAGTATCGGGGGGCCGCCGGCCATTCTTT. It specifies CSARVSGGRRPFF. V gene TRBV20-1 combines with J gene TRBJ1-1; weak D call: TRBD1 (6 bases). The CDR3 extends over 13 amino acids. The germline V gene encodes CDR1 DFQATT and CDR2 SNEGSKA (reference sequence). V lost 1 base, J lost 14 bases, and 20 bases lay in between.

The chain links TRBV10-3 to TRBJ2-7; 9 bases are a match to TRBD1. Germline V lookup: CDR1 ENHRY, CDR2 SYGVKD. CDR3 length: 15 amino acids. Trimming at V came to 8 bases and at J to 4 bases, leaving 12 bases not matched to a gene. CDR3 residues: CAIGDTGTGLYEQYF. The CDR3 bases are TGTGCCATCGGGGATACCGGGACAGGGTTATACGAGCAGTACTTC.

The chain links TRBV7-9 to TRBJ2-2; TRBD1 aligns across 7 bases. The germline gives CDR1 SEHNR, CDR2 FQNEAQ (reference sequence). The CDR3 consists of 17 residues. The J segment lost 5 bases and the V segment lost 6 bases, leaving 15 bases of the junction unmatched. CDR3 protein: CASRSTPGQWRTGELFF. The CDR3, as DNA: TGTGCCAGCAGGTCCACACCGGGACAGTGGCGGACCGGGGAGCTGTTTTTT.

The V call is TRBV5-1, the J call TRBJ2-7, with 8 bases matching TRBD2. This CDR3 contains 15 residues. The trim removed 3 bases at V and 2 bases at J, leaving 7 bases unmatched. Per the germline V gene, CDR1 is SGHRS and CDR2 is YFSETQ. Written as DNA, the CDR3 is TGCGCCAGCAGCTCGCGACCGGGACTAGCCTACGAGCAGTACTTC. Its protein is CASSSRPGLAYEQYF.

The V and J genes are TRBV6-1 and TRBJ2-1; D gene ambiguous. Germline lookup yields CDR1 MNHNS and CDR2 SASEGT. Trimming took 5 bases from V and 2 from J, leaving 13 bases between them. The length of the CDR3 is 15 residues. The CDR3 nucleotides are TGTGCCAGCAGTCTGTGGGCAGGAACCTACAATGAGCAGTTCTTC. Translated: CASSLWAGTYNEQFF.

This clonotype has ten or more counts. This chain links TRBV11-2 with TRBJ2-2; D tentatively fits TRBD1 or TRBD2 (5 bases each). Germline V gives CDR1 SGHAT, CDR2 FQNNGV. CDR3 length: 16 amino acids. Deletions cut 1 base from V and 5 bases from J, with 14 bases between. Here the CDR3 DNA reads TGTGCCAGCAGCTTAGGTGGGGGAGCATGGACCGGGGAGCTGTTTTTT. It yields the protein CASSLGGGAWTGELFF.

The CDR3 here is CATREDRTEGREAFF. The CDR3 DNA sequence: TGCGCCACCAGGGAGGATAGGACAGAGGGGCGCGAAGCTTTCTTT. The gene calls are TRBV4-1 and TRBJ1-1; TRBD1 might be the D (6 bases). The CDR3 is 15 amino acids. In germline, CDR1 is MGHRA, CDR2 YSYEKL. V gave up 10 bases and J gave up 8 bases, with 26 bases separating them.

This sequence joins TRBV20-1 and TRBJ1-2; 11 bases are a match to TRBD1. CDR3 length: 12 amino acids. Germline loops: CDR1 DFQATT, CDR2 SNEGSKA (reference sequence). V lost 6 bases and J lost 7; bases outside the gene matches: 4. This CDR3 is CSAAGQGVGYTF. For the CDR3, the DNA is TGCAGTGCAGCGGGACAGGGGGTTGGCTACACCTTC.

The V and J genes are TRBV3-1 and TRBJ2-1, with TRBD2 as a possible D gene (6 bases). Looked up from germline, CDR1 is LGHDT and CDR2 is YNNKEL (reference sequence). V lost 0 bases and J 3 bases, leaving 15 bases between the germline ends. The CDR3 is made up of 17 amino acids. The chain's CDR3 is CASSQEGGGAVYNEQFF. The CDR3 bases are TGTGCCAGCAGCCAAGAAGGAGGAGGGGCCGTCTACAATGAGCAGTTCTTC.

This clonotype was seen a few times. The rearrangement uses TRBV20-1 and TRBJ2-7; D ambiguous. The CDR3 sequence is 14 residues long. Trimming cost V 6 bases and J 7 bases, with 22 bases left between them. Germline V lookup: CDR1 DFQATT, CDR2 SNEGSKA (reference sequence). CDR3 DNA sequence: TGCAGTGCCCCCCCTCAATCATCCTGGGATGAGCAGTACTTC. Translation: CSAPPQSSWDEQYF.